These 17 T cell receptor beta chains were sequenced from one sample in a study of shared clonotypes between healthy human individuals. Here immunoSEQ multiplex PCR was the method, and the copy in TCRdb shows in-frame clones only, minus some. The table lists 300,000 or so clones, around 74% of them singletons. The sequencing input was memory CD4+ T cells sorted from blood. Noted subset: CD45RA-negative fraction. These receptors were taken from a man younger than 45 in good health.

This clone has at least ten counts. The chain has TRBV10-3 and TRBJ1-5; tentatively, D is TRBD1 (5 bases). V shed 3 bases and J shed 3 bases, with 15 bases lying between them. CDR3 length equals 16 residues. Germline V gene sequence: CDR1 ENHRY, CDR2 SYGVKD. CDR3 sequence (DNA): TGTGCCATCAGTGAAGGAGGACGAGGGGTCAATCAGCCCCAGCATTTT. Residues: CAISEGGRGVNQPQHF.

This sequence joins TRBV7-8 and TRBJ2-1, with D possibly matching TRBD2 (6 bases). The germline V gene encodes CDR1 SGHVS and CDR2 FQNEAQ. The CDR3 extends over 15 amino acids. Trimming took off 8 bases at V and 8 bases at J, with 22 bases between the two ends. This chain's CDR3 is CASVRGGGIVDEQFF. In DNA form, the CDR3 reads TGTGCCAGCGTCCGGGGTGGAGGGATTGTAGATGAGCAGTTCTTC.

This clone was observed a handful of times. The CDR3 region is CASSTADEQYF. As DNA, the CDR3 is TGTGCCAGCAGTACAGCGGACGAGCAGTACTTC. V and J are TRBV6-6 and TRBJ2-7, with TRBD2 as a possible D gene (5 bases). This CDR3 has 11 residues. Trimming shortened V by 5 bases and J by 5 bases, and 7 bases separated the two germline ends. Germline values: CDR1 MNHNY, CDR2 SVGAGI (reference sequence).

The chain recombines TRBV28 with TRBJ2-1; D is unclear. Germline loops: CDR1 MDHEN, CDR2 SYDVKM. V lost 2 bases and J lost 7, with 9 bases in between. CDR3 length equals 13 residues. The CDR3 loop is CASSLIVGNEQFF. The CDR3 coding sequence is TGTGCCAGCAGTTTAATAGTAGGGAATGAGCAGTTCTTC.

The chain is built from TRBV27 and TRBJ2-2, with D tentatively TRBD2 (5 bases). The germline CDR1 and CDR2 sequences are MNHEY and SMNVEV (reference sequence). The CDR3 totals 17 residues. The ends were cut back, 7 bases at V and 2 bases at J, with 20 bases in the middle. This chain's CDR3 is CASTQVPGFGNTGELFF. CDR3 DNA: TGTGCCAGCACCCAAGTTCCGGGGTTCGGCAACACCGGGGAGCTGTTTTTT.

This clone was seen ten or more times. The V gene is TRBV4-1, the J gene TRBJ2-1; D is perhaps TRBD2 (5 bases). Germline CDR1 reads MGHRA; CDR2 reads YSYEKL. This CDR3 is built from 17 residues. The V and J ends lost 0 bases and 0 bases respectively, with 12 bases between them. CDR3 sequence (DNA): TGCGCCAGCAGCCAAGATCCCCCGGGAAGCTCCTACAATGAGCAGTTCTTC. Translated, it gives CASSQDPPGSSYNEQFF.

The sample holds a few counts of this clone. This chain links TRBV18 with TRBJ1-2, with D uncertain. The ends were cut back, 5 bases at V and 2 bases at J, with 9 bases in the middle. This CDR3 contains 13 residues. Germline CDR1 is KGHSH and CDR2 is LQKENI. For the CDR3, the DNA is TGTGCCAGCTCAACTCAGCTGAACTATGGCTACACCTTC. Amino acid sequence: CASSTQLNYGYTF.

The V call is TRBV7-6, the J call TRBJ2-2; TRBD1 matches 8 bases. The CDR3 runs 17 residues. Germline V lookup: CDR1 SGHVS, CDR2 FNYEAQ. J lost 8 bases, V lost 3 bases, and 14 bases had no gene match. CDR3 in DNA: TGTGCCAGCAGCTTTTTAGCTATGACAGGGGTAACTGGGGAGCTGTTTTTT. It yields the protein CASSFLAMTGVTGELFF.

This chain links TRBV2 with TRBJ2-5; tentatively, D is TRBD1 (6 bases). Per the germline V gene, CDR1 is SNHLY and CDR2 is FYNNEI. CDR3 length: 11 amino acids. The V gene lost 5 bases and the J gene lost 7 bases, with 8 bases spanning the gap. CDR3 region: CASSQGGTQYF. The CDR3 bases are TGTGCCAGCAGTCAAGGGGGGACCCAGTACTTC.

In DNA, the CDR3 is TGTGCCAGCAGCCCCGACCCGGGGGAGACCCAGTACTTC. This encodes CASSPDPGETQYF. This sequence joins TRBV7-7 and TRBJ2-5, with a weak D call TRBD2 (5 bases). Germline V lookup: CDR1 SSHAT, CDR2 FNYEAQ (reference sequence). The CDR3 has 13 residues. The germline V and J ends were trimmed by 5 bases and 5 bases, with 12 bases remaining between them. The complete variable domain, with remaining parts taken from reference TRBV7-7 and TRBJ2-5, reads GAGVSQSPRYKVTKRGQDVTLRCDPISSHATLYWYQQALGQGPEFLTYFNYEAQPDKSGLPSDRFSAERPEGSISTLTIQRTEQRDSAMYRCASSPDPGETQYFGPGTRLLVL.

This clone was observed once. This sequence joins TRBV19 and TRBJ2-1; D is uncertain. V lost 7 bases and J lost 0, with 10 bases in between. CDR3 size: 14 residues. The germline gives CDR1 LNHDA, CDR2 SQIVND (reference sequence). DNA of the CDR3: TGTGCCAGTAAGGCGAGCTTCTCCTACAATGAGCAGTTCTTC. Residues: CASKASFSYNEQFF.

This chain connects TRBV5-5 to TRBJ1-1; possibly TRBD1 for D (6 bases). The CDR3 runs to 17 residues. The germline V and J ends were trimmed by 0 bases and 4 bases, with 19 bases remaining between them. Looked up from germline, CDR1 is SGHKS and CDR2 is YYEKEE (reference sequence). The DNA for the CDR3 is TGTGCCAGCAGCTTGGCCGGGCTCAGGGGCGGGGGCACTGAAGCTTTCTTT. It translates to CASSLAGLRGGGTEAFF.

The J gene is TRBJ2-5, the V gene TRBV15; no reliable D call. The V end was cut by 4 bases, the J end by 3 bases, with 9 bases between. Germline V gene sequence: CDR1 LNHNV, CDR2 YYDKDF (reference sequence). This CDR3 has 13 residues. The CDR3 DNA is TGTGCCACCAGCAATTTAGATAAAGAGACCCAGTACTTC. Protein: CATSNLDKETQYF.

About this clone: A read error may explain this, as a much larger clone is one base away. The chain carries TRBV7-8 and TRBJ2-3, with D perhaps TRBD1 (6 bases). With 1 base removed from V and 1 base from J, the gap between germline ends came to 6 bases. This CDR3 has 14 amino acids. Germline values: CDR1 SGHVS, CDR2 FQNEAQ. CDR3 bases: TGTGCCAGCAGCTTAGACAGGGGCACAGATACGCAGTATTTT. Encoded protein: CASSLDRGTDTQYF.

The rearrangement joins TRBV5-6 to TRBJ1-5; D may be TRBD1 (6 bases). Trimming took off 0 bases at V and 5 bases at J, with 15 bases between the two ends. The CDR3 runs 16 residues. Germline CDR1 and CDR2: SGHDT and YYEEEE. In nucleotides, the CDR3 is TGTGCCAGCAGCTTGGGGCCCACGGCAGGGGATCAGCCCCAGCATTTT. Its protein product is CASSLGPTAGDQPQHF.

The chain is built from TRBV11-2 and TRBJ1-1; D uncertain. Trimming stripped 5 bases from V and 1 base from J, with 11 bases between. The CDR3 runs to 14 residues. The V gene's germline CDR1 is SGHAT and CDR2 FQNNGV. The CDR3 here is CASSPGLQNTEAFF. In DNA form, the CDR3 reads TGTGCCAGCAGCCCTGGACTCCAGAACACTGAAGCTTTCTTT.

This chain connects TRBV5-4 to TRBJ2-2, with TRBD2 matching 9 bases. The V gene end was trimmed by 4 bases and the J gene end by 2 bases; junction bases not matched to a gene: 9. Germline V gene sequence: CDR1 SGHNT, CDR2 YYREEE (reference sequence). The CDR3 has 17 residues. The DNA for the CDR3 is TGTGCCAGCAGCCCCTCTAGCGGGACTGGCAACACCGGGGAGCTGTTTTTT. It translates to CASSPSSGTGNTGELFF.